The 10 T cell receptor beta chains presented below share a single source sample, sequenced in a study of T-cell memory formation after mild COVID-19. TCRdb reanalysed the 5' RACE reads using MiXCR and keeps one entry per CDR3 protein. The sample carries a few hundred thousand distinct CDR3 sequences, 24% recorded once. Source material: PBMCs or a T cell subset sorted from them (not recorded which). The receptors were sampled from an adult woman who had mild COVID-19 (a few samples of this study predate the infection). Cell type and time point are not known.

This clonotype turned up a few times. The genes are TRBV7-2 and TRBJ2-7; maybe TRBD1 (5 bases). Between the trimmed V and J ends, which lost 3 bases and 5 bases, there was a span of 14 bases. Germline V gives CDR1 SGHTA, CDR2 FQGNSA. This CDR3 region has 14 residues. DNA of the CDR3: TGTGCCAGCAGCTTGGGGCAGTGGGGAAACGAGCAGTACTTC. Amino acids: CASSLGQWGNEQYF. Variable domain in full (rest from reference TRBV7-2 and TRBJ2-7): GAGVSQSPSNKVTEKGKDVELRCDPISGHTALYWYRQSLGQGLEFLIYFQGNSAPDKSGLPSDRFSAERTGGSVSTLTIQRTQQEDSAVYLCASSLGQWGNEQYFGPGTRLTVT.

This clonotype turned up a few times. The chain carries TRBV18 and TRBJ1-1; D unclear. Trimming removed 3 bases from V and 6 bases from J, with 14 bases in between. The length of the CDR3 is 14 residues. CDR1 is KGHSH, CDR2 LQKENI, per germline. Here the CDR3 DNA reads TGTGCCAGCTCACCCTCCCGGACCGAGGCTGAAGCTTTCTTT. This translates into CASSPSRTEAEAFF.

This chain connects TRBV20-1 to TRBJ1-1; 7 bases map to TRBD1. Germline V gene sequence: CDR1 DFQATT, CDR2 SNEGSKA (reference sequence). The CDR3 spans 15 residues. The V gene end was trimmed by 2 bases and the J gene end by 1 base; junction bases not matched to a gene: 7. CDR3 bases: TGCAGTGCTAGAACCCCTAGGACAGGGAACACTGAAGCTTTCTTT. It encodes CSARTPRTGNTEAFF.

A word on this clonotype: An end of the junction does not agree with germline; a read error may underlie this. The chain couples TRBV30 to TRBJ2-7; 7 nucleotides agree with TRBD1. The CDR3 runs 11 residues. Germline assignment: CDR1 GTSNPN and CDR2 SVGIG (reference sequence). CDR3 bases: TGTGCCTGGAGTGGGCTGAGGGGGCACCACTTC. Encoded protein: CAWSGLRGHHF.

This clonotype was seen repeatedly, ten times or more. The chain uses TRBV27 and TRBJ2-1; maybe TRBD2 (6 bases). V lost 8 bases, J lost 4 bases, and 12 bases lay in between. This CDR3 region has 13 residues. CDR1 is MNHEY, CDR2 SMNVEV, per germline (reference sequence). CDR3 DNA sequence: TGTGCCAGCGGCGGGGTCCCATACAATGAGCAGTTCTTC. Encoded protein: CASGGVPYNEQFF.

The chain recombines TRBV12-3 or TRBV12-4 with TRBJ1-4; TRBD1 might be the D (6 bases). The CDR3 has 12 residues. Deletions cut 3 bases from V and 12 bases from J, with 11 bases between. In DNA form, the CDR3 reads TGTGCCAGCAGTTTGTCGGAGGGGGAACTGTTTTTT. It encodes CASSLSEGELFF.

The V gene is TRBV7-9, the J gene TRBJ2-7, with D uncertain. The CDR3 extends over 12 amino acids. V was clipped by 4 bases and J by 5 bases, with 9 bases between them. Per germline, CDR1 SEHNR and CDR2 FQNEAQ (reference sequence). This chain's CDR3 is CASSSIRDEQYF. The CDR3 DNA follows: TGTGCCAGCAGCTCCATTCGCGACGAGCAGTACTTC. Looking up the rest from reference TRBV7-9 and TRBJ2-7 gives the full variable domain: DTGVSQNPRHKITKRGQNVTFRCDPISEHNRLYWYRQTLGQGPEFLTYFQNEAQLEKSRLLSDRFSAERPKGSFSTLEIQRTEQGDSAMYLCASSSIRDEQYFGPGTRLTVT.

The chain recombines TRBV5-6 with TRBJ1-2; no reliable D call. V gave up 5 bases and J gave up 4 bases, with 12 bases separating them. Per germline, CDR1 SGHDT and CDR2 YYEEEE. The CDR3 runs 13 residues. The CDR3: CASSYTASYGYTF. In DNA, the CDR3 is TGTGCCAGCAGTTACACAGCAAGCTATGGCTACACCTTC.

The chain uses TRBV20-1 and TRBJ1-1; a weak D match, TRBD1 (5 bases). Trimming cost V 2 bases and J 3 bases, with 16 bases left between them. The CDR3 extends over 15 amino acids. The germline V gene has CDR1 DFQATT and CDR2 SNEGSKA (reference sequence). In DNA form, the CDR3 reads TGCAGTGCTAGAAAATGGGGGAAGGTCGACACTGAAGCTTTCTTT. This translates into CSARKWGKVDTEAFF.

The chain joins TRBV29-1 to TRBJ2-2, with D perhaps matching TRBD2 (5 bases). The V and J ends lost 4 bases and 4 bases respectively, with 10 bases between them. Per germline, CDR1 SQVTM and CDR2 ANQGSEA. This CDR3 contains 13 residues. CDR3 DNA sequence: TGCAGCGTTGTGCGGGCCAGCACCGGGGAGCTGTTTTTT. Residues: CSVVRASTGELFF.